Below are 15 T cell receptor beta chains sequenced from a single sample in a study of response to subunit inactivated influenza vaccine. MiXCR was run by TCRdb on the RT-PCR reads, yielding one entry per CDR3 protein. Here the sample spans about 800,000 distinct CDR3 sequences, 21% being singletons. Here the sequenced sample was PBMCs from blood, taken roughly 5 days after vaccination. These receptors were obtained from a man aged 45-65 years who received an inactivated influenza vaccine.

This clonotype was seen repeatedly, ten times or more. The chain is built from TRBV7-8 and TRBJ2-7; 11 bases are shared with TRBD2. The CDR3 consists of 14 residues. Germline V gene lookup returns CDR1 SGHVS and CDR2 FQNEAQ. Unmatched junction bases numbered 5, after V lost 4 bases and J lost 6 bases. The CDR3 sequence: CASSWVAGGGEQYF. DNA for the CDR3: TGTGCCAGCAGCTGGGTAGCGGGGGGGGGCGAGCAGTACTTC. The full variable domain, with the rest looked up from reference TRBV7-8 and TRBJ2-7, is GAGVSQSPRYKVAKRGQDVALRCDPISGHVSLFWYQQALGQGPEFLTYFQNEAQLDKSGLPSDRFFAERPEGSVSTLKIQRTQQEDSAVYLCASSWVAGGGEQYFGPGTRLTVT.

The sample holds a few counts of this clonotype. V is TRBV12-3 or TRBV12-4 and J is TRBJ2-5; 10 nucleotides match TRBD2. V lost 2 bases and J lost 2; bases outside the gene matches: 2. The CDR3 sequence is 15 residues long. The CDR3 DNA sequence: TGTGCCAGCAGTTTAAATAGCGGGGGGCAAGAGACCCAGTACTTC. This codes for CASSLNSGGQETQYF.

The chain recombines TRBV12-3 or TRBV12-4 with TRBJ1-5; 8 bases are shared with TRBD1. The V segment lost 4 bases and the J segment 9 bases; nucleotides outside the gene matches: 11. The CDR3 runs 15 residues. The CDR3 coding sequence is TGTGCCAGCAGTTCCCAGGGGGCGCGCGGTCTGCCCCAGCATTTT. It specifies CASSSQGARGLPQHF.

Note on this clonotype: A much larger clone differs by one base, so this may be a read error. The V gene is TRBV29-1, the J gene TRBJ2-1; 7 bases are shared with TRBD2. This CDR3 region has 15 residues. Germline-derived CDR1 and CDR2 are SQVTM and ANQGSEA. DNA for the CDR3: TGCAGCGTTGCGGGGGGAGCCCCGGGGTACAATCAGCAGTTCTTC. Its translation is CSVAGGAPGYNQQFF.

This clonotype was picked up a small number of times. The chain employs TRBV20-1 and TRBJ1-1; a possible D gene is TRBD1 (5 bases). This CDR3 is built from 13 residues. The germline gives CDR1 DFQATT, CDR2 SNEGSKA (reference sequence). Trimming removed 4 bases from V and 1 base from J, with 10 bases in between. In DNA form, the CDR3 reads TGCAGTGCTACCCAAACAGGGAACACTGAAGCTTTCTTT. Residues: CSATQTGNTEAFF.

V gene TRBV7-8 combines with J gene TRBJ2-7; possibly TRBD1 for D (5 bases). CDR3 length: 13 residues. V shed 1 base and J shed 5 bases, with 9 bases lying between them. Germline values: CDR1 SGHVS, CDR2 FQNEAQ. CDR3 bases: TGTGCCAGCAGCTTAGGTCTAGGGGACGAGCAGTACTTC. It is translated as CASSLGLGDEQYF. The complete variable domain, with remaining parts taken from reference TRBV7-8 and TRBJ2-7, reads GAGVSQSPRYKVAKRGQDVALRCDPISGHVSLFWYQQALGQGPEFLTYFQNEAQLDKSGLPSDRFFAERPEGSVSTLKIQRTQQEDSAVYLCASSLGLGDEQYFGPGTRLTVT.

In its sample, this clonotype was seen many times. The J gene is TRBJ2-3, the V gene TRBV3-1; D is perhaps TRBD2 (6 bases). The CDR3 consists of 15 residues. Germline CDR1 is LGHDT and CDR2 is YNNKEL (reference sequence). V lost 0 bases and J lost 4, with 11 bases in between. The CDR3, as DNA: TGTGCCAGCAGCCAAGATCCCGGGGGTGCAGATACGCAGTATTTT. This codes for CASSQDPGGADTQYF.

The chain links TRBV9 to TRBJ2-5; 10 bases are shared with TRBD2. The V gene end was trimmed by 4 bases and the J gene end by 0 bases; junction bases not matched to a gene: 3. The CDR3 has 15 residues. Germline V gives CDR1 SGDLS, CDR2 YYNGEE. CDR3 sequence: CASSKLAGYQETQYF. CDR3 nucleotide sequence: TGTGCCAGCAGCAAACTAGCGGGGTACCAAGAGACCCAGTACTTC.

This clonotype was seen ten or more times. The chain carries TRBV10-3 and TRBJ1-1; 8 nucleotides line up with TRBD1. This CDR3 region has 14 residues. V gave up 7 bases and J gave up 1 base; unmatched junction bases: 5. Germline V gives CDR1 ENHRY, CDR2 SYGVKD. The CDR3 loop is CAITSGTGNTEAFF. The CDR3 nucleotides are TGTGCCATCACCTCCGGGACAGGGAACACTGAAGCTTTCTTT.

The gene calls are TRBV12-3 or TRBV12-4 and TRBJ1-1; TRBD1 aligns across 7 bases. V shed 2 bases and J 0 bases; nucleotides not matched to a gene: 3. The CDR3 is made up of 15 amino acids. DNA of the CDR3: TGTGCCAGCAGTTTAAAGGGGGCCATGAACACTGAAGCTTTCTTT. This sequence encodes CASSLKGAMNTEAFF.

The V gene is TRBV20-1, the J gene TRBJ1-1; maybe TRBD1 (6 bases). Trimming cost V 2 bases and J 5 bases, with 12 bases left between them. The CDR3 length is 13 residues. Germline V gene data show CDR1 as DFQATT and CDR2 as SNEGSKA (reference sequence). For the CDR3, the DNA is TGCAGTGCTAGACGACAGGAGGGTACTGAAGCTTTCTTT. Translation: CSARRQEGTEAFF.

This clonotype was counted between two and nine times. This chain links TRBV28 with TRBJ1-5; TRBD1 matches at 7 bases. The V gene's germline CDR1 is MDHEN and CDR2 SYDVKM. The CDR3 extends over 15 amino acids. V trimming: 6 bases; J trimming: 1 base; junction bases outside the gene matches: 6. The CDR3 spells CASRGQDMSNQPQHF. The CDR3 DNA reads TGTGCCAGCAGAGGACAGGACATGAGCAATCAGCCCCAGCATTTT.

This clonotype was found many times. For the CDR3, the DNA is TGTGCCAGCAGTTTCACAGGGATGAACACTGAAGCTTTCTTT. Translated, it gives CASSFTGMNTEAFF. This chain uses TRBV12-3 or TRBV12-4 with TRBJ1-1, with D possibly matching TRBD1 (6 bases). The V gene lost 3 bases and the J gene lost 0 bases, with 8 bases spanning the gap. The length of the CDR3 is 14 residues.

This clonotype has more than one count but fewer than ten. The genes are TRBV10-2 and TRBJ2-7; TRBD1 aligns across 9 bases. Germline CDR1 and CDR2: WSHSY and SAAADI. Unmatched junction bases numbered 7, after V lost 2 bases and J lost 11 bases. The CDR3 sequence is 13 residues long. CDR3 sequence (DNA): TGCGCCAGCAGTGAGGGGGGGGACAGGGCAGAGTACTTC. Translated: CASSEGGDRAEYF.

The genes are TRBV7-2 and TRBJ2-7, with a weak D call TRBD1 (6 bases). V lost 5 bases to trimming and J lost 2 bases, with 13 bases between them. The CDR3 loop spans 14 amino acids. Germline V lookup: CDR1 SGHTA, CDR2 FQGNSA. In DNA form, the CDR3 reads TGTGCCAGCAGCGGGGCAGGACAGACCTACGAGCAGTACTTC. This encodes CASSGAGQTYEQYF.